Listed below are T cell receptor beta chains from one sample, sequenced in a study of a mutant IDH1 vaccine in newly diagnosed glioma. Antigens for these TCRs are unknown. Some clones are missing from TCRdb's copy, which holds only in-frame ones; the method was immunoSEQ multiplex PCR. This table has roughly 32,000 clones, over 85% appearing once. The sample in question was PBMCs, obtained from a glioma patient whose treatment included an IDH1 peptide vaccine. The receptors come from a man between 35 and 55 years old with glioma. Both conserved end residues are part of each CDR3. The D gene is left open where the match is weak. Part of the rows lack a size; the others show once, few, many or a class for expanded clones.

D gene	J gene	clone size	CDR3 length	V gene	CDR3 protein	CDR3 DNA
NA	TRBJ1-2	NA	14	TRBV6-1	CASVLGDANYGYTF	TGTGCCAGCGTCCTGGGGGATGCTAACTATGGCTACACCTTC
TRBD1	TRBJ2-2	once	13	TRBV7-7	CASSPTGAGELFF	TGTGCCAGCAGCCCGACAGGGGCCGGGGAGCTGTTTTTT
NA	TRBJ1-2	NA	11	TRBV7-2	CASSPTSGYTF	TGTGCCAGCAGCCCCACCTCCGGCTACACCTTC
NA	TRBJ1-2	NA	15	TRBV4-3	CASSQDPGDAYGYTF	TGCGCCAGCAGCCAAGATCCAGGGGATGCCTATGGCTACACCTTC
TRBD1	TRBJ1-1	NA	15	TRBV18	CASSPGQLLNTEAFF	TGTGCCAGCTCACCGGGACAGCTTTTGAACACTGAAGCTTTCTTT
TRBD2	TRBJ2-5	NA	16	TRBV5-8	CASSSRIGLAGETQYF	TGTGCCAGCAGCTCCAGAATTGGACTAGCGGGAGAGACCCAGTACTTC
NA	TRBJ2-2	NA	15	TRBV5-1	CASSRGPENTGELFF	TGCGCCAGCAGTAGAGGACCGGAGAACACCGGGGAGCTGTTTTTT
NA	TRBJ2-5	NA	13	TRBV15	CATSGGFQETQYF	TGTGCCACCAGCGGGGGGTTCCAAGAGACCCAGTACTTC
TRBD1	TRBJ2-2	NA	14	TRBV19	CASSIVTGAGELFF	TGTGCCAGTAGTATAGTTACAGGGGCCGGGGAGCTGTTTTTT
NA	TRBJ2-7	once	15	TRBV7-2	CASSRTSGIPYEQYF	TGTGCCAGCAGCCGAACCTCGGGGATCCCCTACGAGCAGTACTTC
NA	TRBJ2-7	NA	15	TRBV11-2	CASSLDSLAPYEQYF	TGTGCCAGCAGCTTAGACTCCCTAGCCCCCTACGAGCAGTACTTC
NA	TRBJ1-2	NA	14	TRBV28	CASSSSPINYGYTF	TGTGCCAGCAGTTCATCTCCAATTAACTATGGCTACACCTTC
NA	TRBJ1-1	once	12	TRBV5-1	CASRPTHTEAFF	TGCGCCAGCAGACCCACCCACACTGAAGCTTTCTTT
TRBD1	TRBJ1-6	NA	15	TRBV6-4	CASSPGQGAHSPLHF	TGTGCCAGCAGTCCGGGACAGGGGGCCCATTCACCCCTCCACTTT
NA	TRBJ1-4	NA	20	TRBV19	CASSIDRSGTHGSTNEKLFF	TGTGCCAGTAGTATAGATCGCTCCGGGACACACGGTTCAACTAATGAAAAACTGTTTTTT
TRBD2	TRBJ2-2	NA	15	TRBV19	CASSISQGGTGELFF	TGTGCCAGTAGTATCTCGCAGGGAGGGACCGGGGAGCTGTTTTTT
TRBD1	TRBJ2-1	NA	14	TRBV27	CASSWTGKHNEQFF	TGTGCCAGCAGTTGGACAGGAAAACACAATGAGCAGTTCTTC
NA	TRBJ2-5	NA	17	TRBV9	CASSVAGGADPQETQYF	TGTGCCAGCAGCGTAGCTGGGGGCGCGGACCCCCAAGAGACCCAGTACTTC
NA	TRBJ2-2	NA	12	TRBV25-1	CASSESPGELFF	TGTGCCAGCAGTGAATCCCCCGGGGAGCTGTTTTTT
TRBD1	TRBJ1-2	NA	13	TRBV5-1	CASRRDRDDGYTF	TGCGCCAGCAGGAGGGACAGGGATGATGGCTACACCTTC